This record concerns one TCR beta chain sequence. What it binds is not known. This sample is drawn from a study of cytomegalovirus exposure and HLA in healthy donors. The CDR3 length is 15 residues. Trimming removed 0 bases from V and 8 bases from J, with 11 bases in between. Germline CDR1 and CDR2: MNHEY and SVGAGI. With 60 Vbeta and 13 Jbeta primers, the PCR was carried out. Using immunoSEQ multiplex PCR, the repertoire was profiled, and TCRdb retains in-frame clones only, with some absent. Of tens of thousands of clones in the sample, 55% to 85% were seen once. Findings and limits, study-wide: HLA-A and HLA-B allele assignments for most subjects were reportedly predicted accurately using TCR beta sequences.

Healthy people donating bone marrow made up the donors. The gene calls are TRBV6-5 and TRBJ1-6, with unresolved D. The clonotype comes from a middle-aged man in good health and CMV-seropositive. Sequencing input: PBMCs. CDR3 in DNA: TGTGCCAGCAGTTACTCTACCGTAGTGGATTCACCCCTCCACTTT. Translating gives CASSYSTVVDSPLHF.